The T cell receptor beta chain under discussion was sequenced for a study of T cell changes during pregnancy in multiple sclerosis. Only in-frame clones appear in the TCRdb table, and some are missing; sequencing was by immunoSEQ multiplex PCR. The repertoire consists of tens of thousands of clones, with about 89% occurring once and the leading ten covering about 3%. Germline V CDR1 and CDR2: SGHKS, YYEKEE (reference sequence). The V and J ends lost 5 bases and 4 bases respectively, with 15 bases between them. CDR3 length equals 14 residues. The sequencing here drew on CD4+ T cells from peripheral blood mononuclear cells, taken in the first trimester of pregnancy. The chain couples TRBV5-5 to TRBJ2-5; a possible D gene is TRBD2 (5 bases). The sequence was collected from a female donor in good health, enrolled as a control in a pregnancy study. The CDR3, as DNA: TGTGCCAGCAGGCGAGCGGAAGGAGTAGAGACCCAGTACTTC. Amino acid sequence: CASRRAEGVETQYF.